This T cell receptor (beta chain) originates from a study of T cell responses to AZD1222 COVID-19 vaccine. With 11 bases removed from V and 3 bases from J, the gap between germline ends came to 10 bases. The CDR3 covers 12 residues. Germline V gene data show CDR1 as SGHTA and CDR2 as FQGNSA. Study-level results: Repertoires were obtained only post-peak T cell response.

Clones were sequenced by immunoSEQ multiplex PCR, and TCRdb holds only the in-frame ones, with some missing. The sample lists over 100,000 clones, roughly 80% occurring once. On this clone: The antigen remains undetermined.

This chain links TRBV7-2 with TRBJ1-4; TRBD1 is a possible D gene (6 bases). Source: peripheral blood, taken on day 0 of AZD1222 vaccination. The receptor was isolated from an adult in good health. The CDR3 DNA sequence: TGTGCCGTTGGGGGCCCTAATGAAAAACTGTTTTTT. It codes for CAVGGPNEKLFF.